This TCR beta chain was found in a study of blood T cell repertoires in COVID-19. About the research overall: From T cells, B-cell-depleted T cells, or PBMCs came the material, which was cDNA or gDNA.

The CDR3 loop spans 11 amino acids. Sequenced by immunoSEQ multiplex PCR; TCRdb stores in-frame clones only, minus some. The sample comprises about 130,000 clones, about 80% of which are singletons, and around 8.4% rests with the top ten. In assigning cohorts, the study relied on participant-reported clinical history. The specimen sequenced was PBMCs or T cells enriched from blood (not recorded which). V and J are TRBV21-1 and TRBJ1-2; the table calls TRBD1, which could not be checked here. TRBV21-1 is labeled a pseudogene. The sequence was collected from a man between 45 and 60 years old who had recovered from COVID-19. Written as DNA, the CDR3 is TGTGCCATCCCCACCTCAGTCGTCTACACCTTC. Translation gives CAIPTSVVYTF.